This T cell receptor beta chain was sequenced in a study of persistence of HIV-infected CD4 T cells. The immunoSEQ assay was version 4, run in survey mode. Libraries were prepared by immunoSEQ multiplex PCR; TCRdb keeps only in-frame clonotypes and omits some of them. The data contain about 36,000 clones, roughly 84% of them singletons. From germline, CDR1 is MNHEY and CDR2 SVGAGI. The V end lost 6 bases, the J end lost 4 bases, and 12 bases lay between the germline ends. The CDR3 totals 13 residues. Study-level results: Antigen-responding cells were enriched for degenerate expanded CDR3beta sequences. CMV- and Gag-responding cells had lower TCRbeta richness than CD3/CD28-responding cells.

Overlapping HIV-1 Gag 15-mer peptides at 0.85 to 1 ug per peptide per mL were used. CD40L/CD69 double-negative CD45RO-high memory CD4+ T cells were collected. Remarks on this clone: Antigen specificity is unknown.

Here the sequenced sample was cultured CD4+ T cells from PBMCs, taken from a patient who received antiretroviral therapy. This chain connects TRBV6-5 to TRBJ1-2, with D maybe TRBD1 (6 bases). The receptor was derived from an adult with HIV. The donor label of this sample is uncertain. The chain's CDR3 is CASSEVRGYGYTF. The CDR3, as DNA: TGTGCCAGCAGCGAGGTCAGGGGCTATGGCTACACCTTC.